The 13 T cell receptor beta chains below come from one sample, sequenced in a study of neoadjuvant anti-PD-1 for oral cavity cancer (dated by TCRdb to 2020 to 2023). The label giving this sample's time point can be read as: before neoadjuvant nivolumab. The library was produced with the immunoSEQ multiplex PCR assay. As stored in TCRdb, this immuneACCESS dataset retains in-frame rearrangements with V and J assigned. A fraction of the clones does not appear; measured against another copy, unresolved V genes explain less than half of the discrepancy, and the remainder lacks a known reason. Within this sample are some 17,000 clones, with about 66% of them counted one time only. The ten most abundant clones make up around 2.6% of the sample. Here the sequenced sample was PBMCs, taken before nivolumab (anti-PD-1) treatment. These TCRs come from a person between 40 and 85 years old with oral cavity squamous cell carcinoma.

The sample holds a few counts of this clone. The chain is built from TRBV6-6 and TRBJ1-1; D not resolved. The CDR3 length is 13 residues. Germline CDR1 MNHNY, CDR2 SVGAGI (reference sequence). V lost 8 bases and J 0 bases, leaving 10 bases between the germline ends. DNA of the CDR3: TGTGCCAGCTCAAGAACTATGAACACTGAAGCTTTCTTT. Translated, it gives CASSRTMNTEAFF.

The gene calls are TRBV25-1 and TRBJ1-1; D unclear. Per the germline V gene, CDR1 is MGHDK and CDR2 is SYGVNS. CDR3 length equals 15 residues. Trimming stripped 4 bases from V and 3 bases from J, with 15 bases between. Here the CDR3 reads CASSAKTLPDTEAFF. For the CDR3, the DNA is TGTGCCAGCAGTGCAAAGACCCTTCCCGACACTGAAGCTTTCTTT.

The chain is built from TRBV29-1 and TRBJ1-1, with D tentatively TRBD1 (5 bases). This CDR3 has 10 amino acids. CDR1 and CDR2 from the germline V gene are SQVTM and ANQGSEA. CDR3 loop: CLTGGTEAFF. The CDR3 DNA reads TGCTTAACGGGGGGGACTGAAGCTTTCTTT.

The rearrangement links TRBV6-5 to TRBJ1-4; D remains ambiguous. CDR3 length equals 13 residues. Germline lookup yields CDR1 MNHEY and CDR2 SVGAGI. Trimming removed 7 bases from V and 8 bases from J, with 14 bases in between. The CDR3 region is CASKIGRGEKLFF. CDR3 coding DNA: TGTGCCAGCAAGATCGGGCGCGGAGAAAAACTGTTTTTT.

This clone was seen a single time. The gene calls are TRBV2 and TRBJ2-1; 11 nucleotides match TRBD1. The CDR3 totals 15 residues. V was pared by 5 bases and J by 10 bases, with 10 bases of the junction left unmatched. Germline loops: CDR1 SNHLY, CDR2 FYNNEI. CDR3 sequence (DNA): TGTGCCAGCAGTCGGAGAGGGACAGGGGGTGGCGAGCAGTTCTTC. Encoded protein: CASSRRGTGGGEQFF.

The V call is TRBV5-1, the J call TRBJ2-5; 8 nucleotides align to TRBD2. The CDR3 length is 20 residues. The germline gives CDR1 SGHRS, CDR2 YFSETQ. The V gene end was trimmed by 0 bases and the J gene end by 4 bases; junction bases not matched to a gene: 20. This chain's CDR3 is CASSLVLSGGQGGYGETQYF. In DNA, the CDR3 is TGCGCCAGCAGCTTGGTCCTCTCGGGAGGGCAAGGAGGATATGGAGAGACCCAGTACTTC.

The J gene is TRBJ2-4, the V gene TRBV6-6; TRBD1 is a possible D gene (6 bases). Germline loops: CDR1 MNHNY, CDR2 SVGAGI (reference sequence). Trimming pared 5 bases from V and 12 bases from J, leaving 11 bases between. The CDR3 sequence is 11 residues long. The CDR3 DNA reads as TGTGCCAGCAGTAACAGGGCCCGTCAGTACTTC. Protein product: CASSNRARQYF.

The V call is TRBV2, the J call TRBJ2-7; D remains ambiguous. In germline, CDR1 is SNHLY, CDR2 FYNNEI. V was pared by 6 bases and J by 6 bases, with 12 bases between. The CDR3 covers 12 residues. CDR3 in amino acids: CASRAGPGEQYF. The CDR3 nucleotides are TGTGCCAGCAGGGCCGGGCCTGGCGAGCAGTACTTC.

The V gene is TRBV15, the J gene TRBJ2-1; no definite D call. This CDR3 is 14 amino acids long. CDR1 and CDR2 from the germline V gene are LNHNV and YYDKDF (reference sequence). V was clipped by 3 bases and J by 9 bases, with 15 bases between them. In nucleotides, the CDR3 is TGTGCCACCAGCAGCATAGAGGTTAGCCGTGAGCAGTTCTTC. Its protein is CATSSIEVSREQFF.

This clone has only a few counts. The chain couples TRBV10-3 to TRBJ2-7; a weak D match, TRBD2 (6 bases). Germline V CDR1 and CDR2: ENHRY, SYGVKD. This CDR3 contains 13 residues. Trimming took 5 bases from V and 1 from J, leaving 9 bases between them. CDR3 nucleotide sequence: TGTGCCATCAGTATAGCGGAGTCCTACGAGCAGTACTTC. Its translation: CAISIAESYEQYF.

This clone was detected once. The chain joins TRBV5-1 to TRBJ2-1; no firm D call. From germline, CDR1 is SGHRS and CDR2 YFSETQ. Trimming left V 4 bases short and J 4 bases short, with 12 bases between. The CDR3 totals 14 residues. CDR3 DNA sequence: TGCGCCAGCAGCCCTGGGCTCGTATACAATGAGCAGTTCTTC. It yields the protein CASSPGLVYNEQFF.

The chain couples TRBV6-1 to TRBJ1-2; D gene ambiguous. The germline V gene encodes CDR1 MNHNS and CDR2 SASEGT. Trimming removed 8 bases from V and 8 bases from J, with 15 bases in between. The CDR3 consists of 12 residues. The CDR3 sequence is CASPWRVWGYTF. CDR3 DNA: TGTGCCAGCCCCTGGAGGGTGTGGGGCTACACCTTC.

J is TRBJ2-1 and V is TRBV5-1; perhaps TRBD1 as D (5 bases). V lost 0 bases and J 5 bases, leaving 15 bases between the germline ends. The V gene's germline CDR1 is SGHRS and CDR2 YFSETQ. The CDR3 sequence is 16 residues long. This chain's CDR3 is CASSLGPGPRDNEQFF. CDR3 coding DNA: TGCGCCAGCAGCTTGGGTCCGGGCCCCAGGGACAATGAGCAGTTCTTC.